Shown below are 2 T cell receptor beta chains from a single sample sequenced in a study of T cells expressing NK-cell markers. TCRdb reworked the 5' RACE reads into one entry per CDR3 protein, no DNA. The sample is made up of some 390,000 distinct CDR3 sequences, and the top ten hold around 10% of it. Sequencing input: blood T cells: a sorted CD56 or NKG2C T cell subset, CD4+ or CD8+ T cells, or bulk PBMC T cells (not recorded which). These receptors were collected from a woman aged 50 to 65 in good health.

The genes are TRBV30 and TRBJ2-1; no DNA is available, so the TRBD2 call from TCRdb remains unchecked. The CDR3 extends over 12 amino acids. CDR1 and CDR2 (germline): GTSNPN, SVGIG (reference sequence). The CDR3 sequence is CAWVLPPGLTVF.

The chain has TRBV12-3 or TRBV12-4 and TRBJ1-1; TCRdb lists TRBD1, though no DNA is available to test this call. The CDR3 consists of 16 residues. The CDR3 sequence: CASSSWVGKGSPEAFF.